The source of this TCR beta chain is a study of beta chain features in type 1 diabetes. Points from the study as a whole: A definitive answer on HLA type influencing TCRB rearrangement was not reached here.

Germline-derived CDR1 and CDR2 are SQVTM and ANQGSEA. The germline V and J ends were trimmed by 4 bases and 1 base, with 14 bases remaining between them. CDR3 length: 14 amino acids. The entirety of the isolated RNA underwent reverse transcription, so expressed TCRB transcripts were sequenced. Using immunoSEQ multiplex PCR, the repertoire was profiled, and TCRdb retains in-frame clones only, with some absent. The top ten clones hold approximately 0.019% of a sample with some 400,000 clones, roughly 16% of them seen once. As concerns this clone: The antigen is unknown.

This rearrangement joins TRBV29-1 to TRBJ2-7; a weak D match, TRBD1 (5 bases). The clonotype was recovered from a woman younger than 35 in good health. The sample consisted of naive CD4+ T cells from blood. The CDR3 nucleotides are TGCAGCGTTGTTAGGGGATTGGGGTCCTACGAGCAGTACTTC. Encoded protein: CSVVRGLGSYEQYF.